This TCR beta chain comes out of a study of blood T cell repertoires in COVID-19. Study-level information: Donors in the United States, Italy and Spain gave samples during acute or convalescent COVID-19.

This CDR3 comprises 16 residues. The V end was cut by 3 bases, the J end by 0 bases, with 18 bases between. CDR1 is DFQATT, CDR2 SNEGSKA, per germline (reference sequence). Individuals drawn from some 25 US areas were about 18 to 89 years old. Libraries were prepared by immunoSEQ multiplex PCR; TCRdb keeps only in-frame clonotypes and omits some of them. This sample yields over 150,000 clones, of which approximately 90% are seen a single time; approximately 2.1% belongs to the top ten. The rearrangement uses TRBV20-1 and TRBJ2-7; a weak D match, TRBD2 (6 bases). The sequenced sample was PBMCs or T cells enriched from blood (not recorded which). The receptor was isolated from a woman in her twenties or thirties who had recovered from COVID-19. The CDR3 DNA is TGCAGTGCTAGTTCTACGGGAGCGGAAAGCTCCTACGAGCAGTACTTC. Amino acid sequence: CSASSTGAESSYEQYF.